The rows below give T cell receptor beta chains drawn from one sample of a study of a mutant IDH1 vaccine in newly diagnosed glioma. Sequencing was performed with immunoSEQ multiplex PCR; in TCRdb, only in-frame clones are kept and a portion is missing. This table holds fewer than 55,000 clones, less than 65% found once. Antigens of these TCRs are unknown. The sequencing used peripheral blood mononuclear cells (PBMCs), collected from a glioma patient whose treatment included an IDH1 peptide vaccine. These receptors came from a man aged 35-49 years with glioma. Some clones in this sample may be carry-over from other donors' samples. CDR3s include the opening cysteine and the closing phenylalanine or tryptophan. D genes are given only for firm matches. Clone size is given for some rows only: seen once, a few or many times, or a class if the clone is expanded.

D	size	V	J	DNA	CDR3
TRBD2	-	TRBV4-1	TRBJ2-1	TGCGCCAGCAGCCAACCGGGGAGGGTCAGCAATGAGCAGTTCTTC	CASSQPGRVSNEQFF
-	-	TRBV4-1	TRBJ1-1	TGCGCCAGCAGCCATAGGGGGTCGGGTCGAGTGAACACTGAAGCTTTCTTT	CASSHRGSGRVNTEAFF
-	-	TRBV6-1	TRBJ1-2	TGTGCCAGCAGCCTAATCCCTACGCCTGGCTATGGCTACACCTTC	CASSLIPTPGYGYTF
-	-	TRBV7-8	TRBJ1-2	TGTGCCAGCAGCCCACAGGTGGGCTATGGCTACACCTTC	CASSPQVGYGYTF
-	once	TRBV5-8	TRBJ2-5	TGTGCCAGCAGCTTGGGAGTGGCAGGGTTATATCAAGAGACCCAGTACTTC	CASSLGVAGLYQETQYF
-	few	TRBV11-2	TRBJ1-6	TGTGCCAGCAGCTCAAACCGGGTTTCGAATTCACCCCTCCACTTT	CASSSNRVSNSPLHF
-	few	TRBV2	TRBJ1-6	TGTGCCAGCAGTTCCGATTCACCCCTCCACTTT	CASSSDSPLHF
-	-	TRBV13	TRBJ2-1	TGTGCCAGCAGCGGAGAGGGGCGGGGTTATCCAGAGAATGAGCAGTTCTTC	CASSGEGRGYPENEQFF
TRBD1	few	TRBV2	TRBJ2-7	TGTGCCAGCAGTGAGGGACAGGTGATCTCCTACGAGCAGTACTTC	CASSEGQVISYEQYF
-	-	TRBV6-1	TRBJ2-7	TGTGCCAGTATTCGGCCAGGGCCAACCTACGAGCAGTACTTC	CASIRPGPTYEQYF
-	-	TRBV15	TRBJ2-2	TGTGCCACCAGCAGAGCCCCAGCCATTAACACCGGGGAGCTGTTTTTT	CATSRAPAINTGELFF
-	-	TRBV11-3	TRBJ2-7	TGTGCCAGCAGCTTCACAGGGTGGAACGAGCAGTACTTC	CASSFTGWNEQYF
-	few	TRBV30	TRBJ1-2	TGTGCCTGGAGCCGCCTGCTGAGCGGCTACACCTTC	CAWSRLLSGYTF
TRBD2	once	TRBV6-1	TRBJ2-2	TGTGCCAGCAGTGTAGCAGCGGGGGGGCTGAACACCGGGGAGCTGTTTTTT	CASSVAAGGLNTGELFF
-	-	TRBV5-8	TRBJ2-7	TGTGCCAGCAGCCCGAAACTAGCACGGGAGCAGTACTTC	CASSPKLAREQYF
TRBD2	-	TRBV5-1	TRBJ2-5	TGCGCCAGCAGCTTGGCGGTGGGAGCGGGGAACCAAGAGACCCAGTACTTC	CASSLAVGAGNQETQYF
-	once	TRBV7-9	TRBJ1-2	TGTGCCAGCAGCTTGGAAAGCTACTATGGCTACACCTTC	CASSLESYYGYTF
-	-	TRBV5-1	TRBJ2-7	TGCGCCAGCAGCTTGCTGACAGATTATGACGAGCAGTACTTC	CASSLLTDYDEQYF
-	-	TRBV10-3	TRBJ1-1	TGTGCCATCAGTGAAAGGACGAGACGCATGAACACTGAAGCTTTCTTT	CAISERTRRMNTEAFF
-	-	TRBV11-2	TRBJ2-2	TGTGCCAGCAGCTTAGGGCACGGGGCGTACACCGGGGAGCTGTTTTTT	CASSLGHGAYTGELFF
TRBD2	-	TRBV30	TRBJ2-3	TGTGCCTGGACTAGCGGAAACACAGATACGCAGTATTTT	CAWTSGNTDTQYF
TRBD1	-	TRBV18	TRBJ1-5	TGTGCCAGCTCACCGGGACAGGGTATTGAGCCCCAGCATTTT	CASSPGQGIEPQHF
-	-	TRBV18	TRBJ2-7	TGTGCCAGCTCACCAAACTCCGGGGGGCCTACCTACGAGCAGTACTTC	CASSPNSGGPTYEQYF
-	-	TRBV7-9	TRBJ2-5	TGTGCCAGCAGAAGCAGGGGCGGAGAAGAGACCCAGTACTTC	CASRSRGGEETQYF
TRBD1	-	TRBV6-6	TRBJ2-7	TGTGCCAGCAGTGGGACAGGGAGCTCCTACGAGCAGTACTTC	CASSGTGSSYEQYF
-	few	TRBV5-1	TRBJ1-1	TGCGCCAGCACCTGGGGGGGGGCCACTGAAGCTTTCTTT	CASTWGGATEAFF
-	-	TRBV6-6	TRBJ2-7	TGTGCCAGCAGGGACCCAGACTACGAGCAGTACTTC	CASRDPDYEQYF
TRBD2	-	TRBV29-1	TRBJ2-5	TGCAGCGTTGATGCGGCGGGGGGTCGAGAGACCCAGTACTTC	CSVDAAGGRETQYF
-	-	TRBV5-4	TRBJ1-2	TGTGCCAGCAGCTTGGGAGGGGATGGCTACACCTTC	CASSLGGDGYTF
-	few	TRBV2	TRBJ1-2	TGTGCCAGCAGTGAAGGGGGTAGGGGCTATGGCTACACCTTC	CASSEGGRGYGYTF
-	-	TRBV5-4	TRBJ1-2	TGTGCCAGCAGCTTGTCCGCATCCCCGAGTGGCTACACCTTC	CASSLSASPSGYTF
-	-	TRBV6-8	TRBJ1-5	TGTGCCAGCAGTTACATCCGGAAAAATCAGCCCCAGCATTTT	CASSYIRKNQPQHF
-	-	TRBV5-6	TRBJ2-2	TGTGCCAGCAGCGTACAGATGAACACCGGGGAGCTGTTTTTT	CASSVQMNTGELFF
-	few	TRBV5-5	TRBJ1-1	TGTGCCAGCAGGTCAATGAACACTGAAGCTTTCTTT	CASRSMNTEAFF
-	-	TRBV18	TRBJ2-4	TGTGCCAGCTCACCTTCGGCGGGGGCTCGAAACATTCAGTACTTC	CASSPSAGARNIQYF
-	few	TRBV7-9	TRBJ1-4	TGTGCCAGCAGCGTCTCCGGGAGCCTCTTCCGAGAAAAACTGTTTTTT	CASSVSGSLFREKLFF
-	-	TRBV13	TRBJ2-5	TGTGCCAGCAGCACAATGGGGTTTTCGGAGACCCAGTACTTC	CASSTMGFSETQYF
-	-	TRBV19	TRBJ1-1	TGTGCCAGTTCCCCAGGTAACACTGAAGCTTTCTTT	CASSPGNTEAFF
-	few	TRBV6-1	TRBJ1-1	TGTGCCAGCTCCGAAGTTCGTGGCACTGAAGCTTTCTTT	CASSEVRGTEAFF